This T cell receptor (beta chain) is drawn from a study of molecular identifiers for immune sequencing clone quantification. As for the study in general: Four of five splits of RNA from 20,000 or 100,000 naive CD8 cells were sequenced in replicates.

The V gene lost 0 bases and the J gene lost 6 bases, with 5 bases spanning the gap. This CDR3 is built from 12 residues. Looked up from germline, CDR1 is MNHEY and CDR2 is SVGEGT. Overall study findings and caveats: Reports indicate spiked Jurkat TCR RNA from one cell could be found among about a million naive cells.

TCRdb re-derived calls from the PCR reads in MiXCR, one entry per CDR3 protein. Here the sample spans about half a million distinct CDR3 sequences, 20% to 25% being singletons. This clonotype appeared many times. Antigen specificity is unknown. Isolation of naive CD8 T cells was achieved by sorting on a CD8+CD4-CCR7+CD45RA+ phenotype. The receptor comes from a human donor in good health. Some libraries in this study had Jurkat cell RNA spiked in. Sequencing was done on a sample of naive CD8+ T cells from blood, with Jurkat cell RNA spiked in. Specified subset: FACS-sorted CD8+CD4-CCR7+CD45RA+ naive T cells. The gene calls are TRBV6-2 or TRBV6-3 and TRBJ1-1; unclear D gene. The CDR3 here is CASSYSIAEAFF. In nucleotides, the CDR3 is TGTGCCAGCAGTTACTCAATCGCTGAAGCTTTCTTT.